This TCR beta chain was captured by sequencing in a study of T-cell reconstitution after alpha-beta-depleted transplantation in children. The study's findings and limits: There were some patients whose high TCRbeta diversity at day 60 came from surviving recipient T cells and thymic progenitors. Fresh T-cell production supplied most of the T-cell counts and diversity seen one year after transplant. Reported findings indicate that, about two months after transplant, alpha-beta T cells came from several hundred expanded clones, which were derived from non-depleted graft cells.

Trimming shortened V by 1 base and J by 0 bases, and 10 bases separated the two germline ends. The CDR3 totals 16 residues. From germline, CDR1 is SNHLY and CDR2 FYNNEI. Unique molecular identifiers featured in how the TCRbeta library was prepared. TCRdb re-called the PCR reads through MiXCR, storing one row per CDR3 protein. This sample has just under 250,000 distinct CDR3 sequences, with 25% found just once. Details on this clonotype: Its antigen remains unidentified.

Sequencing used PBMCs, obtained before TCRalphabeta/CD19-depleted stem cell transplant. The chain combines TRBV2 with TRBJ1-3; D is uncertain. The sequence was obtained from a girl aged 2-10 years with Fanconi anemia, due to receive a stem cell transplant. The CDR3 spells CASSEEEGTSGNTIYF. The CDR3 nucleotides are TGTGCCAGCAGTGAAGAGGAGGGCACCTCTGGAAACACCATATATTTT.